This T cell receptor beta chain emerged from a study of T cells in Graves' hyperthyroidism and ophthalmopathy. Amplified regions were TCR beta CDR3 sequences from RNA transcripts. With the HTBI primer set, the TCR CDR3 went through a first round of RT-PCR. MiXCR was run by TCRdb on the multiplex PCR reads, yielding one entry per CDR3 protein. The table lists under 300,000 distinct CDR3 sequences, more than 14% of them singletons. In its sample, this clonotype was seen a few times. Thyroid ultrasound, orbital computed tomography, clinical symptoms, and serum thyroxine and TRAb underpinned diagnoses. It was 8 to 10 ml of fresh peripheral blood that supplied the PBMCs. The length of the CDR3 is 12 residues. Trimming pared 5 bases from V and 5 bases from J, leaving 11 bases between. Germline V CDR1 and CDR2: GTSNPN, SVGIG (reference sequence).

The specimen sequenced was blood. The rearrangement joins TRBV30 to TRBJ2-3, with D perhaps TRBD2 (6 bases). This TCR derives from a woman aged 40 to 50 with Graves' hyperthyroidism that later progressed to Graves' ophthalmopathy. The CDR3 bases are TGTGCCTGGGAACTAGCAGGAGATACGCAGTATTTT. Protein: CAWELAGDTQYF.